This T cell receptor beta chain was documented in a study of cytomegalovirus exposure and HLA in healthy donors. Germline V gene lookup returns CDR1 MNHEY and CDR2 SMNVEV (reference sequence). The CDR3 runs to 18 residues. With 2 bases clipped from V and 5 bases from J, the junction kept 8 bases outside the gene matches. The donors were in the approximately 110-subject validation cohort; that cohort was separate from the approximately 700-subject first cohort. Data came from immunoSEQ multiplex PCR; TCRdb stores just in-frame clones and leaves some out. The repertoire holds tens of thousands of clones, with about 94% as singletons.

Material for sequencing was PBMCs. The source is a man aged 18 to 30 in good health and CMV-seropositive. J is TRBJ2-1 and V is TRBV27, with 14 nucleotides matching TRBD2. CDR3: CASSLQPGLAGVHNEQFF. CDR3 DNA sequence: TGTGCCAGCAGTTTACAACCGGGACTAGCGGGGGTACACAATGAGCAGTTCTTC.